This passage covers 3 T cell receptor beta chains from one sample sequenced in a study of cytomegalovirus exposure and HLA in healthy donors. 60 Vbeta and 13 Jbeta primers were used in PCR. Produced via immunoSEQ multiplex PCR; TCRdb's table is partial and in-frame only. Of more than 130,000 clones in the sample, roughly four fifths are singletons; the top ten hold 13% to 15%. Source material: PBMCs. The receptors here all came from a human donor in good health.

Here the CDR3 DNA reads TGTGCCAGCACTAAAGGACTAGCGGGGAGTGAGCAGTACTTC. Translated: CASTKGLAGSEQYF. The chain combines TRBV2 with TRBJ2-7; 12 nucleotides agree with TRBD2. V was pared by 7 bases and J by 7 bases, with 8 bases of the junction left unmatched. This CDR3 is 14 amino acids long. Germline V gene data show CDR1 as SNHLY and CDR2 as FYNNEI.

This sequence joins TRBV4-1 and TRBJ2-2; 7 bases agree with TRBD1. The CDR3 has 16 amino acids. Germline V gives CDR1 MGHRA, CDR2 YSYEKL. The V segment lost 1 base and the J segment 4 bases; nucleotides outside the gene matches: 6. CDR3: CASSQVLTGPTGELFF. The CDR3 DNA follows: TGCGCCAGCAGCCAAGTGTTGACAGGGCCCACCGGGGAGCTGTTTTTT.

V is TRBV5-6 and J is TRBJ2-1; D call uncertain. CDR1 SGHDT and CDR2 YYEEEE come from the germline V gene. This CDR3 comprises 13 residues. V gave up 6 bases and J gave up 8 bases, with 15 bases separating them. The CDR3 here is CASTRLESYEQFF. CDR3 coding DNA: TGTGCCAGCACCCGTCTTGAGTCATATGAGCAGTTCTTC.